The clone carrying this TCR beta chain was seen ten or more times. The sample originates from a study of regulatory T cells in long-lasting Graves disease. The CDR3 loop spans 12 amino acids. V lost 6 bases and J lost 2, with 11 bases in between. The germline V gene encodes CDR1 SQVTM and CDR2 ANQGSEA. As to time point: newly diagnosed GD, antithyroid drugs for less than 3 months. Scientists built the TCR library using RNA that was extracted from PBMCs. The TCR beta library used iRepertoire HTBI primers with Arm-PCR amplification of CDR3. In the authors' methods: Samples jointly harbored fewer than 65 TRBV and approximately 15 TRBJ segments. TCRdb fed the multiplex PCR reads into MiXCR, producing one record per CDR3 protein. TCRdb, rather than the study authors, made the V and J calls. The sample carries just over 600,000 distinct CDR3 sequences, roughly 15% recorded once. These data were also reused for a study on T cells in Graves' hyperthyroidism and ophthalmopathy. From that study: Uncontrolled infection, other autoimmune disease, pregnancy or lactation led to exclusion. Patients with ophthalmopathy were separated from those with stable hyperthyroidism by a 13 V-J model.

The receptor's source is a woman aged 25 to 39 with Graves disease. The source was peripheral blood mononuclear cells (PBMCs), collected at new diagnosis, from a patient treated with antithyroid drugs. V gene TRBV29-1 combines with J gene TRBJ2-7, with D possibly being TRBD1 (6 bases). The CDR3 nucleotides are TGCAGCGTAGGGGGTTCTACCTACGAGCAGTACTTC. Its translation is CSVGGSTYEQYF.